The T cell receptor (beta chain) under discussion was sequenced for a study of blood T cell repertoires in COVID-19. On the study more broadly: T cells, B-cell-depleted T cells, or PBMCs provided the cDNA or gDNA that served as material.

CDR3 length: 15 amino acids. Unmatched junction bases numbered 9, after V lost 4 bases and J lost 6 bases. Germline V gives CDR1 ENHRY, CDR2 SYGVKD. In the authors' methods: By means of reference gene primer amplification, nucleated cell counts were estimated. Sequencing was performed with immunoSEQ multiplex PCR; in TCRdb, only in-frame clones are kept and a portion is missing. V and J calls and clone size are copied from that table; D and trimming were computed from the DNA. In the table there are about 300,000 clones, approximately 87% of which are singletons. The sequence was collected from a woman between 40 and 55 years old who had recovered from COVID-19. The chain joins TRBV10-3 to TRBJ2-3; 8 bases align to TRBD1. The source material was peripheral blood. The CDR3 loop reads CAISGPGQAGDTQYF. The CDR3 DNA sequence: TGTGCCATCAGTGGCCCGGGACAGGCAGGGGATACGCAGTATTTT.